Sequencing of this TCR beta chain was carried out in a study of blood T cell repertoires in COVID-19. About the research overall: Sites across the United States, Italy and Spain contributed samples from acute and convalescent COVID-19. In each case, the material was cDNA or gDNA derived from T cells, B-cell-depleted T cells, or PBMCs.

Under the authors' procedure: For nucleated cells, counts were estimated from reference gene primer amplification. The assay was immunoSEQ multiplex PCR, and TCRdb's table has in-frame clones only and misses some. V, J and clone size reflect that table, while D and trimming were determined from the DNA. The repertoire holds roughly 180,000 clones, with roughly 76% as singletons. Trimming took 4 bases from V and 3 from J; bases not matched to a gene: 7. The CDR3 runs to 15 residues. The germline V gene encodes CDR1 SGHRS and CDR2 YFSETQ. The source material was peripheral blood. The clonotype originates from a woman in her thirties or forties with COVID-19, enrolled during active disease. The chain combines TRBV5-1 with TRBJ2-3, with 8 bases that match TRBD2. The CDR3, as DNA: TGCGCCAGCAGCACAGCGGGAGACAGGACAGATACGCAGTATTTT. Its translation is CASSTAGDRTDTQYF.